The 7 T cell receptor beta chains below come from one sample, sequenced in a study of identical twins' blood T cells. MiXCR, run by TCRdb on the 5' RACE reads, gives a single entry per CDR3 protein. The data contain fewer than 450,000 distinct CDR3 sequences, over 25% of them seen just once; the ten biggest clones take up around 5.6%. Sample: PBMCs. The source is a woman aged 18-50 years in good health.

V usage is TRBV20-1 and J usage is TRBJ2-3, with 12 bases matching TRBD2. Looked up from germline, CDR1 is DFQATT and CDR2 is SNEGSKA (reference sequence). V trimming: 5 bases; J trimming: 1 base; junction bases outside the gene matches: 4. CDR3 length equals 15 residues. Here the CDR3 reads CSARTSGDRTDTQYF. The CDR3 nucleotides read TGCAGTGCTCGGACTAGCGGGGACCGCACAGATACGCAGTATTTT.

The chain is built from TRBV4-3 and TRBJ2-1; D possibly matches TRBD1 or TRBD2 (5 bases each). The V and J ends lost 0 bases and 5 bases respectively, with 11 bases between them. CDR1 and CDR2 from the germline V gene are LGHNA and YSLEER. The CDR3 runs to 15 residues. The CDR3 DNA reads TGCGCCAGCAGCCAAGATAAAAGGGGACACAATGAGCAGTTCTTC. Its translation: CASSQDKRGHNEQFF.

This clonotype was picked up many times. The CDR3 sequence: CASSMDRNYGYTF. The CDR3 DNA follows: TGTGCCAGCAGCATGGACAGGAACTATGGCTACACCTTC. The chain recombines TRBV11-2 with TRBJ1-2; the match to TRBD1 covers 7 bases. The CDR3 totals 13 residues. Germline CDR1 reads SGHAT; CDR2 reads FQNNGV. Trimming took 5 bases from V and 2 from J; bases not matched to a gene: 2.

The CDR3 loop is CSASVTSNQPQHF. CDR3 DNA sequence: TGCAGTGCTAGTGTGACGAGCAATCAGCCCCAGCATTTT. The gene calls are TRBV20-1 and TRBJ1-5; D is unresolved. Germline CDR1 DFQATT, CDR2 SNEGSKA (reference sequence). The CDR3 runs to 13 residues. The V end was cut by 3 bases, the J end by 1 base, with 7 bases between.

This clonotype was picked up a small number of times. The chain has TRBV27 and TRBJ1-2; no definite D call. V was trimmed by 2 bases and J by 2 bases, leaving 12 bases between them. Per the germline V gene, CDR1 is MNHEY and CDR2 is SMNVEV (reference sequence). The CDR3 covers 15 residues. CDR3: CASSLRVGSNYGYTF. CDR3 DNA sequence: TGTGCCAGCAGTTTACGGGTAGGGTCCAACTATGGCTACACCTTC.

This chain joins TRBV27 and TRBJ1-1; the D is unclear. Germline V gene data show CDR1 as MNHEY and CDR2 as SMNVEV (reference sequence). The CDR3 is made up of 15 amino acids. V was clipped by 7 bases and J by 2 bases, with 17 bases between them. The chain's CDR3 is CASNSLGRLNTEAFF. CDR3 coding DNA: TGTGCCAGCAACAGTCTGGGCAGGCTAAACACTGAAGCTTTCTTT.

This clonotype has a single count. The rearrangement links TRBV7-8 to TRBJ1-4; no clear D gene. CDR3 size: 16 residues. V lost 1 base and J lost 0, with 9 bases in between. CDR1 is SGHVS and CDR2 is FQNEAQ in the germline V gene. This chain's CDR3 is CASSLDAPTTNEKLFF. The CDR3 DNA reads as TGTGCCAGCAGCTTAGATGCCCCCACAACTAATGAAAAACTGTTTTTT.